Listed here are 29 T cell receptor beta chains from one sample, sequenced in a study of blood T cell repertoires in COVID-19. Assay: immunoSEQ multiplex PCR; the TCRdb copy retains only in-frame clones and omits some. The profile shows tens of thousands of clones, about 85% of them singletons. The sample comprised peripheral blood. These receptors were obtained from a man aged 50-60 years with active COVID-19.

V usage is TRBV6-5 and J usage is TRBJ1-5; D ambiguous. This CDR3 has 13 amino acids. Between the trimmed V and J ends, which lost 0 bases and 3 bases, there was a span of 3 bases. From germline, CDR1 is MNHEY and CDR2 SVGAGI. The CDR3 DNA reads TGTGCCAGCAGTTACTCCCACAATCAGCCCCAGCATTTT. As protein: CASSYSHNQPQHF.

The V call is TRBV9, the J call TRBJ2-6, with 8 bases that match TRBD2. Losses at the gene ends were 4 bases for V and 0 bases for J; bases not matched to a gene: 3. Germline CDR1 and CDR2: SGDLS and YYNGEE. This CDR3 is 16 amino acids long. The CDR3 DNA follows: TGTGCCAGCAGCCCCCGGGGGGGCTCTGGGGCCAACGTCCTGACTTTC. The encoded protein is CASSPRGGSGANVLTF.

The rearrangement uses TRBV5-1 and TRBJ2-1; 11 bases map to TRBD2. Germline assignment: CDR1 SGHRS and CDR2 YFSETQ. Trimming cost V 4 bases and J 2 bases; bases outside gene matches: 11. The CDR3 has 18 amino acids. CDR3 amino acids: CASSTATSGSLTYNEQFF. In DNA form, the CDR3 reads TGCGCCAGCAGCACCGCAACTAGCGGGAGCCTTACCTACAATGAGCAGTTCTTC.

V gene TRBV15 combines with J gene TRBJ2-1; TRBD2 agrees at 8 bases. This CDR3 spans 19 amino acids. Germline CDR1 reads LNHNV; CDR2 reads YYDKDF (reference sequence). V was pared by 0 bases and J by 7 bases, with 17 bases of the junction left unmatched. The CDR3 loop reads CATSRDSLADNKRHNEQFF. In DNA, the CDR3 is TGTGCCACCAGCAGAGACTCACTAGCGGACAATAAGCGACATAATGAGCAGTTCTTC.

In DNA, the CDR3 is TGTGCCAGCAGTCTTGCCTACAATGAGCAGTTCTTC. Amino acid sequence: CASSLAYNEQFF. V and J are TRBV3-1 (or the pseudogene TRBV3-2) and TRBJ2-1; D call uncertain. Germline CDR1 and CDR2: LGHDT and YNNKEL (reference sequence). The CDR3 runs 12 residues. Trimming took 6 bases from V and 2 from J, leaving 5 bases between them.

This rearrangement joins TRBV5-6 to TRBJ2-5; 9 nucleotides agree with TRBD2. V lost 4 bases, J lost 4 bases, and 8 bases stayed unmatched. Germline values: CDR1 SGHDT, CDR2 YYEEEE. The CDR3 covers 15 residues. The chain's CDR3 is CASSAQAGGGETQYF. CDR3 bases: TGTGCCAGCAGCGCCCAAGCGGGGGGTGGAGAGACCCAGTACTTC.

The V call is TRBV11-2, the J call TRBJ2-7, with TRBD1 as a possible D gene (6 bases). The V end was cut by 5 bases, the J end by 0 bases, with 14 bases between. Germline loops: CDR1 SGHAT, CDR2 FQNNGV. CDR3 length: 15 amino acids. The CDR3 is CASSLENRVSYEQYF. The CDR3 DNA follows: TGTGCCAGCAGCCTGGAAAACAGGGTCTCCTACGAGCAGTACTTC.

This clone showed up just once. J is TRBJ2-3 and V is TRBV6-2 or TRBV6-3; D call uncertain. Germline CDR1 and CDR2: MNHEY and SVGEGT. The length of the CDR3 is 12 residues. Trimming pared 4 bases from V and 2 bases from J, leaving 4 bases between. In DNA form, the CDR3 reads TGTGCCAGCAGTTTCCACACAGATACGCAGTATTTT. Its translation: CASSFHTDTQYF.

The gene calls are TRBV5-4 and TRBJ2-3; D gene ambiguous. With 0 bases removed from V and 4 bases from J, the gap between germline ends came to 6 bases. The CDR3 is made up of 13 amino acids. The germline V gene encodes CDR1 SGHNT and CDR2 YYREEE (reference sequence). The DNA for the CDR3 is TGTGCCAGCAGCTTGGACAGTGCAGATACGCAGTATTTT. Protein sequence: CASSLDSADTQYF.

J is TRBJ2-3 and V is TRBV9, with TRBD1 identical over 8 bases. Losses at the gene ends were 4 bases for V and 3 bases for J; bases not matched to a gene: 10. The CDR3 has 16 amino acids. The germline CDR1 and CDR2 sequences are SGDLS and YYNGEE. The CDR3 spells CASSPRTGKGTDTQYF. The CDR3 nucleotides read TGTGCCAGCAGCCCCCGGACAGGGAAAGGAACAGATACGCAGTATTTT.

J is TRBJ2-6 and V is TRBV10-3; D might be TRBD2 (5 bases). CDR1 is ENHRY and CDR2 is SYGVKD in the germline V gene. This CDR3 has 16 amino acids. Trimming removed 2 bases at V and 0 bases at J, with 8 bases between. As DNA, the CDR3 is TGTGCCATCAGTGAGGGACTGCCCTCTGGGGCCAACGTCCTGACTTTC. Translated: CAISEGLPSGANVLTF.

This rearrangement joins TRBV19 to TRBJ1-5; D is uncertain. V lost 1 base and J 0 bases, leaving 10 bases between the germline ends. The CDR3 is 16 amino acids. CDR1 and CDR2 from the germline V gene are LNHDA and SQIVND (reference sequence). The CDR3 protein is CASSIGAGYSNQPQHF. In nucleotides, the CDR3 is TGTGCCAGTAGTATAGGGGCAGGATATAGCAATCAGCCCCAGCATTTT.

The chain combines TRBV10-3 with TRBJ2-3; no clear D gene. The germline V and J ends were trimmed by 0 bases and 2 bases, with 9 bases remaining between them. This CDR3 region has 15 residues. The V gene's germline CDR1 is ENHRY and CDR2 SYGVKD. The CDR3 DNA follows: TGTGCCATCAGTGAGTCGAAACAGTTCACAGATACGCAGTATTTT. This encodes CAISESKQFTDTQYF.

For the CDR3, the DNA is TGCGCCAGCACCCCACTAGCGGGAGTAGATGAGCAGTTCTTC. It encodes CASTPLAGVDEQFF. The genes are TRBV5-1 and TRBJ2-1, with 11 bases aligning to TRBD2. Germline values: CDR1 SGHRS, CDR2 YFSETQ. The CDR3 is 14 residues long. J was trimmed by 8 bases and V by 6 bases; bases with no gene match: 7.

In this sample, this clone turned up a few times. The CDR3 sequence is CASAKGASYEQYF. The CDR3 region has the DNA TGTGCCAGCGCCAAAGGGGCATCCTACGAGCAGTACTTC. The chain couples TRBV18 to TRBJ2-7; the D gene is possibly TRBD1 (5 bases). Germline CDR1 is KGHSH and CDR2 is LQKENI. The CDR3 runs 13 residues. V was clipped by 8 bases and J by 1 base, with 12 bases between them.

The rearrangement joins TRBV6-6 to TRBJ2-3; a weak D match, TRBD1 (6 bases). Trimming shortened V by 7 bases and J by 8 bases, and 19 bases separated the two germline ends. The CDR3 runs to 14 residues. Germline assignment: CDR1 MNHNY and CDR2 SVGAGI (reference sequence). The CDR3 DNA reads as TGTGCCAGCAATCAAAGGGGAACAGGGCGTACGCAGTATTTT. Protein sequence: CASNQRGTGRTQYF.

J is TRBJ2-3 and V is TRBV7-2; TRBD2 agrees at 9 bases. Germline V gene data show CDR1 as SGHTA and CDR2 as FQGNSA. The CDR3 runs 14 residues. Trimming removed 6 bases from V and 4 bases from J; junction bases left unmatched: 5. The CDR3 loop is CASSPGLASDTQYF. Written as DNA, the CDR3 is TGTGCCAGCAGTCCAGGACTAGCGTCAGATACGCAGTATTTT.

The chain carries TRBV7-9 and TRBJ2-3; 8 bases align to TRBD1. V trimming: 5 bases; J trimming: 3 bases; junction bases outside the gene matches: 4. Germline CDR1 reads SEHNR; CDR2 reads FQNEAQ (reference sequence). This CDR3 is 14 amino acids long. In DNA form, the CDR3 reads TGTGCCAGCAGCAAAGGACAGGGAACAGATACGCAGTATTTT. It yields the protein CASSKGQGTDTQYF.

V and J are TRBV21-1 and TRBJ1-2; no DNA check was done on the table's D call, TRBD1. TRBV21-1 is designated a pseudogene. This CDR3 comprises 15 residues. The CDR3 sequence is CASSKPGTVNYGYTF. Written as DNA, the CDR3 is TGTGCCAGCAGCAAGCCCGGGACAGTTAACTATGGCTACACCTTC.

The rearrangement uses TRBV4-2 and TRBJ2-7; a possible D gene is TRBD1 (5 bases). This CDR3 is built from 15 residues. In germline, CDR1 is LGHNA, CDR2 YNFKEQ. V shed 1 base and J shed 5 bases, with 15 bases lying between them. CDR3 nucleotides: TGTGCCAGCAGCCAAGTCTGGGCAGGGATCAACGAGCAGTACTTC. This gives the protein CASSQVWAGINEQYF.

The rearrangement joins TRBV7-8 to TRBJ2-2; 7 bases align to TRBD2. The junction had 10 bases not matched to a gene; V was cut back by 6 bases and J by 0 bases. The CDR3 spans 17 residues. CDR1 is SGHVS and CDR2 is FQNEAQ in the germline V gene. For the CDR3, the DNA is TGTGCCAGCAGGAAAGAGACGGGAGGTCCGAACACCGGGGAGCTGTTTTTT. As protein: CASRKETGGPNTGELFF.

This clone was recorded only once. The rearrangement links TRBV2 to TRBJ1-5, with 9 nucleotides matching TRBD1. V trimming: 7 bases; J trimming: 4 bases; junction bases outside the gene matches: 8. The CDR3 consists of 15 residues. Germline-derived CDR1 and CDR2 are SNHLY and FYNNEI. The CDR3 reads CASTPDRGGNQPQHF. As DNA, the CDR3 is TGTGCCAGCACCCCGGACAGGGGCGGGAATCAGCCCCAGCATTTT.

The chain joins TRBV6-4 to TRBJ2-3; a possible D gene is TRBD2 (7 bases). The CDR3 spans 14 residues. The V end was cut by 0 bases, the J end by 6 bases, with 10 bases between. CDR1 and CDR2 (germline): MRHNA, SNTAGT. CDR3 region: CASSDSGGADTQYF. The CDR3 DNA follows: TGTGCCAGCAGTGACTCGGGGGGGGCCGATACGCAGTATTTT.

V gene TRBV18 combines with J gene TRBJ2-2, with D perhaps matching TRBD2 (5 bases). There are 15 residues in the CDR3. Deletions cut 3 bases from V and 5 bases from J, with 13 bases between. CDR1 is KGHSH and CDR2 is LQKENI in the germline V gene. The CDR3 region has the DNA TGTGCCAGCTCACCTAGCGTGAGGACGACCGGGGAGCTGTTTTTT. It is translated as CASSPSVRTTGELFF.

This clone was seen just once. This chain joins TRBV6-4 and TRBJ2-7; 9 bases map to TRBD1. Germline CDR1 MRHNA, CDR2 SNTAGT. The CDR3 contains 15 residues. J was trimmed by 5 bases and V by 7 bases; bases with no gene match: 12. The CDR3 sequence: CASIPTPGTGHEQYF. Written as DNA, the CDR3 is TGTGCCAGCATCCCCACCCCCGGGACAGGGCACGAGCAGTACTTC.

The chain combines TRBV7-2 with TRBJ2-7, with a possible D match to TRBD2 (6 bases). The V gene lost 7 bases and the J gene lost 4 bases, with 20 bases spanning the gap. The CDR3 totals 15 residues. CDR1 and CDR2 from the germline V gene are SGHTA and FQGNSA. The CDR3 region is CASKEGSSFGYEQYF. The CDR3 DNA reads TGTGCCAGCAAGGAGGGGTCCTCGTTTGGGTACGAGCAGTACTTC. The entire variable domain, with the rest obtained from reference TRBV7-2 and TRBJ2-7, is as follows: GAGVSQSPSNKVTEKGKDVELRCDPISGHTALYWYRQSLGQGLEFLIYFQGNSAPDKSGLPSDRFSAERTGGSVSTLTIQRTQQEDSAVYLCASKEGSSFGYEQYFGPGTRLTVT.

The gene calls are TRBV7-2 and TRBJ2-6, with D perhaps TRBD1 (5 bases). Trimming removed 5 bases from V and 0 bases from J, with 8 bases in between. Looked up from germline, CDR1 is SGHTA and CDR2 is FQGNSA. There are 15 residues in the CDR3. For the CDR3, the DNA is TGTGCCAGCAGCCAGGGTCCCTCTGGGGCCAACGTCCTGACTTTC. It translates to CASSQGPSGANVLTF.

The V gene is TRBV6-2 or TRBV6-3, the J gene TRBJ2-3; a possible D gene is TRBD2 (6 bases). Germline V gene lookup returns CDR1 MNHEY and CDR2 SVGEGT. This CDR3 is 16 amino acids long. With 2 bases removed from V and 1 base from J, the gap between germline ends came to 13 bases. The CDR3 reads CASSYPLGLGTDTQYF. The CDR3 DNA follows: TGTGCCAGCAGTTACCCGCTGGGACTGGGCACAGATACGCAGTATTTT.

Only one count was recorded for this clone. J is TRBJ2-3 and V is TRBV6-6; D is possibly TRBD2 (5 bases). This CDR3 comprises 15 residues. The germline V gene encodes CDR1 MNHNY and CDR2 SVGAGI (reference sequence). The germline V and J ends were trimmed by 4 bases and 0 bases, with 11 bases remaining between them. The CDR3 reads CASSFWTGSTDTQYF. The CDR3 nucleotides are TGTGCCAGCAGTTTCTGGACGGGGAGCACAGATACGCAGTATTTT.